This TCR beta chain was sequenced during a study of response to subunit inactivated influenza vaccine. In this sample, this clonotype turned up many times. Its antigen is not identified. CDR1 SGHRS and CDR2 YFSETQ come from the germline V gene. This CDR3 comprises 14 residues. Trimming left V 0 bases short and J 2 bases short, with 8 bases between. Each CDR3 protein gets one entry after TCRdb re-called the RT-PCR reads with MiXCR. The table lists about 540,000 distinct CDR3 sequences, approximately 15% of them singletons. Points from the study as a whole: That few new T cells are recruited by each seasonal influenza vaccination was the authors' suggestion.

The sample consisted of PBMCs from blood, taken 11 to 12 days after vaccination. This receptor was taken from a middle-aged man who received an inactivated influenza vaccine. The chain carries TRBV5-1 and TRBJ2-5; D gene uncertain. CDR3 nucleotide sequence: TGCGCCAGCAGCTTGGTTCCTGGTCAAGAGACCCAGTACTTC. As protein: CASSLVPGQETQYF.